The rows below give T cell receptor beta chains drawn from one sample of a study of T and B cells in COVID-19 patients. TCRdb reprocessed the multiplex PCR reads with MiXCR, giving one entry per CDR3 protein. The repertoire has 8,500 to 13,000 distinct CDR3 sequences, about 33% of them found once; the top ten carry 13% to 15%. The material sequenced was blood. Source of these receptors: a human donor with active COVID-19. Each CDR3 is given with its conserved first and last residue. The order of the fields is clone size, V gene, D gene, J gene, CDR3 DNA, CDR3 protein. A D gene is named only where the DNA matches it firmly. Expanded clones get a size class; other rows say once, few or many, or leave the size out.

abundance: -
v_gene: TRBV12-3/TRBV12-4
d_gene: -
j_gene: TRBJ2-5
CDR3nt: TGTGCCAGCAGCCCGAGAAACCAAGAGACCCAGTACTTC
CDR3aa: CASSPRNQETQYF

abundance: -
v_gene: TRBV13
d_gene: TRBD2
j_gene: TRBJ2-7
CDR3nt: TGTGCCAGCAGCTTAGAGGGACTAGCGGCGGAGCAGTACTTC
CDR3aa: CASSLEGLAAEQYF

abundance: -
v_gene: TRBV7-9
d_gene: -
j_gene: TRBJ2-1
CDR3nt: TGTGCCAGCAGCCCAAAGAGTCCATACTTTATTTCCTACAATGAGCAGTTCTTC
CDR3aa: CASSPKSPYFISYNEQFF

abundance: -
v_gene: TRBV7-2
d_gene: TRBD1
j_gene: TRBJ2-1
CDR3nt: TGTGCCACTCTAACAGGGGGCGCTTGGAATGAGCAGTTCTTC
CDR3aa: CATLTGGAWNEQFF

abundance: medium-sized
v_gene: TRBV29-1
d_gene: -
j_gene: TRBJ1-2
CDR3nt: TGCAGCGTTGATCAGGGCCGCTATGGCTACACCTTC
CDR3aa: CSVDQGRYGYTF

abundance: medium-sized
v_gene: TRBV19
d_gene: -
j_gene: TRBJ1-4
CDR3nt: TGTGCCAGTAGTATCCCTGCGGGGCCAAGTAATGAAAAACTGTTTTTT
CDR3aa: CASSIPAGPSNEKLFF

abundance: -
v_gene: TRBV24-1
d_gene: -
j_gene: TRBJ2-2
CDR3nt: TGTGCCACCAGTGATGGGGGTCTTGGGAACACCGGGGAGCTGTTTTTT
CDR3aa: CATSDGGLGNTGELFF

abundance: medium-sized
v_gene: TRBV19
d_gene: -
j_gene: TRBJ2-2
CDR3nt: TGTGCCAGTAAGGAGGTTCCCGGGGAGCTGTTTTTT
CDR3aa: CASKEVPGELFF

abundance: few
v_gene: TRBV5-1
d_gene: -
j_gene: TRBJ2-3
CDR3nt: TGCGCCAGCAGCTTGGTCGGGGTTAGCACAGATACGCAGTATTTT
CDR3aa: CASSLVGVSTDTQYF

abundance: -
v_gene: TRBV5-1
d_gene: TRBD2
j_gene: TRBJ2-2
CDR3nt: TGCGCCAGCAGCTCCAGACTAGCGGGGGGCACCGGGGAGCTGTTTTTT
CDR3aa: CASSSRLAGGTGELFF

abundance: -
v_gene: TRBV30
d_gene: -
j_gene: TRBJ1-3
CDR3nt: TGTGCCTGGAAGAGGAGGAGCTCTGGAAACACCATATATTTT
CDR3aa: CAWKRRSSGNTIYF

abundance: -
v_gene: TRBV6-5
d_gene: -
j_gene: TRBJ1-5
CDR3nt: TGTGCCAGCAGTTTGAGGAGCAATCAGCCCCAGCATTTT
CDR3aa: CASSLRSNQPQHF

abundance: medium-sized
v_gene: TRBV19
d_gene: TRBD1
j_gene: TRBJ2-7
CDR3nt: TGTGCCAGCAGGGGACAGGGGGCTTACGAGCAGTACTTC
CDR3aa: CASRGQGAYEQYF

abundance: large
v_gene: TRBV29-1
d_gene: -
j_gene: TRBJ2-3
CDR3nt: TGCAGCACACGCGGGGGCACGGATACGCAGTATTTT
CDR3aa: CSTRGGTDTQYF

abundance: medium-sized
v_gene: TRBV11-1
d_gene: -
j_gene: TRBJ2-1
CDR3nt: TGTGCCAGCAGAAACAATGAGCAGTTCTTC
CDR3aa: CASRNNEQFF